This T cell receptor beta chain was profiled in a study of brain T cells in children with intractable seizures. Overall study results and limits: Only CDR3 sequence similarity suggested viral specificity, without known HCMV serostatus.

Points on this clone: Its antigen is undetermined.

Sequencing used immunoSEQ multiplex PCR; TCRdb keeps in-frame clones, though not all of them. The sample includes hundreds of thousands of clones, 85% to 95% seen only once; the top ten take roughly 5.7%. The CDR3 is 14 residues long. Germline V gene lookup returns CDR1 LNHDA and CDR2 SQIVND (reference sequence). With 3 bases removed from V and 0 bases from J, the gap between germline ends came to 9 bases. Time point indicated: blood from clinic visit 5 months post-surgery; TSC patient then seizure free. The chain joins TRBV19 to TRBJ2-7; no clear D. This clonotype was obtained from a boy in the first two years of life with tuberous sclerosis and intractable seizures. Sample: peripheral blood, taken roughly 5 months after surgery. The CDR3 nucleotides read TGTGCCAGTAGTATGGGGTCCATCTCCTACGAGCAGTACTTC. Its translation is CASSMGSISYEQYF.